A selection of T cell receptor beta chains follows, all from one sample in a study of blood T cells in healthy people across ages. Via MiXCR, TCRdb re-called the 5' RACE reads, giving one row per CDR3 protein. The sample includes around 1,100,000 distinct CDR3 sequences, 35% to 40% of them seen just once. Sample: blood. These receptors came from a man younger than 30 in good health. Each CDR3 is given with its conserved first and last residue. Size tells how often a clone was seen (once, few, many) or the class of an expanded clone, and some rows leave it out.

TRBJ1-1 | TRBV6-2/TRBV6-3 | few | CASSKIRNTEAFF
TRBJ2-7 | TRBV2 | - | CTSSDGAGNSYEQYF
TRBJ1-5 | TRBV20-1 | - | CSARSTGPINQPQHF
TRBJ1-5 | TRBV20-1 | - | CSARPRDNQPQHF
TRBJ2-3 | TRBV7-6 | many | CASSLGLGPVDTQYF
TRBJ1-1 | TRBV28 | - | CASSPQTGGLEAFF
TRBJ2-3 | TRBV4-3 | many | CASSQDTRAGTQYF
TRBJ1-2 | TRBV20-1 | - | CSAPPTASYGYTF
TRBJ1-5 | TRBV20-1 | - | CSVGSDSYQPQHF
TRBJ1-6 | TRBV7-2 | - | CASSQISAGGYNSPLHF
TRBJ1-1 | TRBV5-5 | - | CASSLSPAQGRTEAFF
TRBJ2-3 | TRBV7-8 | - | CASSQRTGETDTQYF
TRBJ2-3 | TRBV7-2 | - | CASSLPRRKDTQYF
TRBJ2-3 | TRBV10-2 | few | CASSQGLAGSDTQYF
TRBJ2-5 | TRBV5-1 | - | CASSSASGGIQYF
TRBJ2-1 | TRBV20-1 | few | CSAGALPSGGIYNEQFF
TRBJ1-4 | TRBV12-3/TRBV12-4 | - | CASSFGRQGVVPTNEKLFF
TRBJ2-1 | TRBV29-1 | - | CSVDMEANEQFF
TRBJ2-7 | TRBV12-3/TRBV12-4 | few | CASSFGTGDHYEQYF
TRBJ1-3 | TRBV9 | - | CASSVASSSGNTIYF
TRBJ1-5 | TRBV12-3/TRBV12-4 | - | CASSPGEAGGQPQHF
TRBJ1-6 | TRBV20-1 | - | CSARDRKEAYNSPLNF
TRBJ2-1 | TRBV6-2/TRBV6-3 | - | CASRLTDEQFF
TRBJ1-1 | TRBV4-1 | few | CASSQGGYMNTEAFF